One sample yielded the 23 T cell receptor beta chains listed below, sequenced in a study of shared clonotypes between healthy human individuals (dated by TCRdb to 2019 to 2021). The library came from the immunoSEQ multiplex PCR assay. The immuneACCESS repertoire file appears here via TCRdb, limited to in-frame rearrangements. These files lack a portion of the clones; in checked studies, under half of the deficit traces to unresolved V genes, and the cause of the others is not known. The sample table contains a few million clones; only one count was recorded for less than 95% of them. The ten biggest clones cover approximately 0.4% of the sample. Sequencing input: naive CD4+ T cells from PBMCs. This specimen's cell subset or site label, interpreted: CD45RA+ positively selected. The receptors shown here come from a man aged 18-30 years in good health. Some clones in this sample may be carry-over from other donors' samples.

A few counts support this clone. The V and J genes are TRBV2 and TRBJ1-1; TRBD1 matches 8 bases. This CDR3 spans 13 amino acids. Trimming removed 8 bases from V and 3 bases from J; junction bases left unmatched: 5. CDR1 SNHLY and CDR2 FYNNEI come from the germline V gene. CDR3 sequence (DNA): TGTGCCAGCTCGGGACAGGAGGACACTGAAGCTTTCTTT. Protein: CASSGQEDTEAFF.

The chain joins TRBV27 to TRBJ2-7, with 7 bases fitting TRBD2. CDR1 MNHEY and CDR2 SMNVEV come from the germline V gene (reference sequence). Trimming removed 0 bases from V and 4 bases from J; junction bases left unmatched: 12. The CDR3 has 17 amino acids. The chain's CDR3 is CASSLSRSPSGPYEQYF. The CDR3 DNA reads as TGTGCCAGCAGTTTATCGCGATCCCCTAGCGGACCTTACGAGCAGTACTTC.

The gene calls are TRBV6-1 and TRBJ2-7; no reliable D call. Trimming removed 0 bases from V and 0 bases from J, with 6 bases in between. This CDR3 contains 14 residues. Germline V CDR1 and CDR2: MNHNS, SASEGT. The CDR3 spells CASSEALNSYEQYF. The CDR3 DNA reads TGTGCCAGCAGTGAAGCGCTTAACTCCTACGAGCAGTACTTC.

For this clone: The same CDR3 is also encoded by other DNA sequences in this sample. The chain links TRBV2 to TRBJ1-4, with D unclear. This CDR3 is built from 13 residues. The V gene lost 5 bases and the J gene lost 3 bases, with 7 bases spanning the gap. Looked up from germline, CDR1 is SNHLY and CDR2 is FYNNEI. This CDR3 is CASSRGPNEKLFF. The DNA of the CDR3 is TGTGCCAGCAGTCGTGGGCCTAATGAAAAACTGTTTTTT.

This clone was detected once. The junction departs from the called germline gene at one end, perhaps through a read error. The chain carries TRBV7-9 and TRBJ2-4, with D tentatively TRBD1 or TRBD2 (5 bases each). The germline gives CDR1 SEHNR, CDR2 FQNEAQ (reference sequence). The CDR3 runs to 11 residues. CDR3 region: CASTKDGDRDF. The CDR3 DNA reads TGTGCCAGCACCAAGGACGGGGACCGGGACTTC.

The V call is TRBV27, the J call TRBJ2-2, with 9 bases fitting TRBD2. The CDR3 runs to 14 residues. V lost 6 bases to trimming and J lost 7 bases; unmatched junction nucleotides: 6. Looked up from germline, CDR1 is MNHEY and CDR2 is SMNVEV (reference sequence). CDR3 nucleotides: TGTGCCAGCAGGAGAGCGGGGGGCGACGGGGAGCTGTTTTTT. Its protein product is CASRRAGGDGELFF.

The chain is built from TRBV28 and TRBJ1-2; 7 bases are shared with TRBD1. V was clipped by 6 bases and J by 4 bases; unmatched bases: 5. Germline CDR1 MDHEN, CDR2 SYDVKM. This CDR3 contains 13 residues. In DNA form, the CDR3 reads TGTGCCAGCAGCAAGGGACAGAGCTATGGCTACACCTTC. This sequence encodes CASSKGQSYGYTF.

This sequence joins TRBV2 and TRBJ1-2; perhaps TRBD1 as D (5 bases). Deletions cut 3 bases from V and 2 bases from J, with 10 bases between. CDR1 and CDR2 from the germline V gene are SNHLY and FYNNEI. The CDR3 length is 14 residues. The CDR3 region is CASSERGVNYGYTF. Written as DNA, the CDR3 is TGTGCCAGCAGTGAGAGGGGAGTCAACTATGGCTACACCTTC.

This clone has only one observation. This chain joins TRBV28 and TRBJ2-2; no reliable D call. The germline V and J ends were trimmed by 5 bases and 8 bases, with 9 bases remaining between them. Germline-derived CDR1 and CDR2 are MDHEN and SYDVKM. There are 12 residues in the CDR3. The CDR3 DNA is TGTGCCAGCAGTCGATTCGAAGGGGAGCTGTTTTTT. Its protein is CASSRFEGELFF. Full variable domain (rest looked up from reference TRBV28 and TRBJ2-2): DVKVTQSSRYLVKRTGEKVFLECVQDMDHENMFWYRQDPGLGLRLIYFSYDVKMKEKGDIPEGYSVSREKKERFSLILESASTNQTSMYLCASSRFEGELFFGEGSRLTVL.

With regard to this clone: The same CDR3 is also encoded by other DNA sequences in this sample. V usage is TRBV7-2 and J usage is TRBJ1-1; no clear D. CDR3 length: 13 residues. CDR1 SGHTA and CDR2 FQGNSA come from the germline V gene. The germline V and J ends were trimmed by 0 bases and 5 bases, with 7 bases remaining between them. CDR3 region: CASSLARGTEAFF. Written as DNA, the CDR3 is TGTGCCAGCAGCTTAGCGCGTGGGACTGAAGCTTTCTTT. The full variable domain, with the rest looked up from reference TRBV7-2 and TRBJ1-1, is GAGVSQSPSNKVTEKGKDVELRCDPISGHTALYWYRQSLGQGLEFLIYFQGNSAPDKSGLPSDRFSAERTGGSVSTLTIQRTQQEDSAVYLCASSLARGTEAFFGQGTRLTVV.

The CDR3 loop is CASSRTSRGTDTQYF. As DNA, the CDR3 is TGTGCCAGCAGTCGGACTAGCCGAGGCACAGATACGCAGTATTTT. The chain uses TRBV28 and TRBJ2-3; 8 bases line up with TRBD2. Germline V CDR1 and CDR2: MDHEN, SYDVKM. V was clipped by 5 bases and J by 1 base; unmatched bases: 5. CDR3 length equals 15 residues. The full variable domain, in which reference TRBV28 and TRBJ2-3 provide the parts outside the CDR3, is DVKVTQSSRYLVKRTGEKVFLECVQDMDHENMFWYRQDPGLGLRLIYFSYDVKMKEKGDIPEGYSVSREKKERFSLILESASTNQTSMYLCASSRTSRGTDTQYFGPGTRLTVL.

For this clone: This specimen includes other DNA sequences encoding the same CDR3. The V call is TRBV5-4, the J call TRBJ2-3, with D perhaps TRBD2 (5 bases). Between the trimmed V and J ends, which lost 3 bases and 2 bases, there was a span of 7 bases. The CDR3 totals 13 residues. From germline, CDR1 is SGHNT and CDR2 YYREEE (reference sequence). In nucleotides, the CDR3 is TGTGCCAGCAGCTCGGACTCCACAGATACGCAGTATTTT. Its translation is CASSSDSTDTQYF.

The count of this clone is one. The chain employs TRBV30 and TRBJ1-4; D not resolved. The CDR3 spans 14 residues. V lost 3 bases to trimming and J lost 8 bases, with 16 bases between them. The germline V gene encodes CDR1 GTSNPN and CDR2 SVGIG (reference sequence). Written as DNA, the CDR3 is TGTGCCTGGAGCGGCGGGCGTTTTGGGGAAAAACTGTTTTTT. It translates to CAWSGGRFGEKLFF.

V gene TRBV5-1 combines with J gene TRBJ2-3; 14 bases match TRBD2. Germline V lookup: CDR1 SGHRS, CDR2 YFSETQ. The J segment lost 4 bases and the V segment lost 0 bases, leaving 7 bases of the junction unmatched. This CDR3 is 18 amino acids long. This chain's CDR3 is CASSLDPPGLAGADTQYF. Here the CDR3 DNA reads TGCGCCAGCAGCTTGGATCCCCCGGGACTAGCGGGAGCAGATACGCAGTATTTT.

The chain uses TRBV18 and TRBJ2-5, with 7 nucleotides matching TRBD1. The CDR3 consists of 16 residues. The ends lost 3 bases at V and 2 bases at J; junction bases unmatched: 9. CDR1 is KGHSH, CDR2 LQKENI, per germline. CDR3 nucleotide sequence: TGTGCCAGCTCACCCCTTCGGGACAGTATACAAGAGACCCAGTACTTC. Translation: CASSPLRDSIQETQYF.

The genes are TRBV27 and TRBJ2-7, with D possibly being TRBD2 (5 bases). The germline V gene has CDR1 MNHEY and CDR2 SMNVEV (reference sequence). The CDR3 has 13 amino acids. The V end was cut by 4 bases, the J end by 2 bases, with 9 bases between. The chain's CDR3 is CASSSDFTYEQYF. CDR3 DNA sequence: TGTGCCAGCAGTTCGGACTTCACCTACGAGCAGTACTTC.

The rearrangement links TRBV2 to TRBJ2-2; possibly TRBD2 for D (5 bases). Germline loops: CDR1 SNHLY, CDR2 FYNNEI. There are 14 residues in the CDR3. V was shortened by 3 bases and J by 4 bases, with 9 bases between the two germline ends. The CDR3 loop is CASSDLGGTGELFF. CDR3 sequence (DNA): TGTGCCAGCAGTGATCTAGGAGGCACCGGGGAGCTGTTTTTT. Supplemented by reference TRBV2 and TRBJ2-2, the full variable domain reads EPEVTQTPSHQVTQMGQEVILRCVPISNHLYFYWYRQILGQKVEFLVSFYNNEISEKSEIFDDQFSVERPDGSNFTLKIRSTKLEDSAMYFCASSDLGGTGELFFGEGSRLTVL.

The CDR3 DNA is TGTGCCACCAGCACCTTCGGGACTAGCGGCTACAATGAGCAGTTCTTC. Translated, it gives CATSTFGTSGYNEQFF. The genes are TRBV15 and TRBJ2-1, with 11 bases that match TRBD2. The germline V gene has CDR1 LNHNV and CDR2 YYDKDF (reference sequence). Losses at the gene ends were 4 bases for V and 3 bases for J; bases not matched to a gene: 5. The CDR3 runs to 16 residues.

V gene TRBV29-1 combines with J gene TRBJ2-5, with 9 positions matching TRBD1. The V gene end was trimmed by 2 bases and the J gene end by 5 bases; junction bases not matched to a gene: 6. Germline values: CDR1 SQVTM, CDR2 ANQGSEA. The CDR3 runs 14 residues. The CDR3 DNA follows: TGCAGCGTTGAAAAGGCAGGGACAGGGGAGACCCAGTACTTC. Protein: CSVEKAGTGETQYF.

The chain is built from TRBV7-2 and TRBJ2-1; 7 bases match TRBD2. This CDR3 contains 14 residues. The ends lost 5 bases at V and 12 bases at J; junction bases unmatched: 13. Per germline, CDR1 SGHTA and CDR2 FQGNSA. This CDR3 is CASSTDPRGRGQFF. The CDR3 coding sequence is TGTGCCAGCAGCACCGATCCGCGGGGGAGAGGGCAGTTCTTC.

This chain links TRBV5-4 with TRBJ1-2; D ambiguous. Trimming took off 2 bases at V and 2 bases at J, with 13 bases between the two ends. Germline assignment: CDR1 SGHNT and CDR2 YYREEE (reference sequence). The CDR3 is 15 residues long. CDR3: CASSLGPERNYGYTF. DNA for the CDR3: TGTGCCAGCAGCTTAGGCCCGGAGCGGAACTATGGCTACACCTTC.

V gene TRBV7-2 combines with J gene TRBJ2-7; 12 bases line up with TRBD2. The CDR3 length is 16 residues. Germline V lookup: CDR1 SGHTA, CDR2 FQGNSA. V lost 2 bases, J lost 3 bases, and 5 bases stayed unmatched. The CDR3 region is CASSLILAGGYYEQYF. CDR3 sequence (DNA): TGTGCCAGCAGCTTAATACTAGCGGGAGGATACTACGAGCAGTACTTC.

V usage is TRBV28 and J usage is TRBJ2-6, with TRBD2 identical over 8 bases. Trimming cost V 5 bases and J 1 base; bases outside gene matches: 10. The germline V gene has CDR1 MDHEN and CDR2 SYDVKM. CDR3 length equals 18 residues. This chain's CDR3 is CASSPEGAGVSGANVLTF. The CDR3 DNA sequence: TGTGCCAGCAGTCCCGAGGGAGCGGGGGTTTCTGGGGCCAACGTCCTGACTTTC.